The T cell receptor beta chain described here comes from a study of T-cell memory formation after mild COVID-19. Each CDR3 protein gets one entry after TCRdb re-called the 5' RACE reads with MiXCR. The repertoire holds around 450,000 distinct CDR3 sequences, with around 24% as singletons. The sample was PBMCs or a T cell subset sorted from them (not recorded which). The origin of this receptor is an adult woman who had mild COVID-19 (a few samples of this study predate the infection). Cell type and time point are not known.

The CDR3 is CASSLGLAGGPSSYNEQFF. The CDR3 bases are TGTGCCAGCAGCCTCGGACTAGCGGGAGGCCCGAGCTCCTACAATGAGCAGTTCTTC. The chain uses TRBV6-2 or TRBV6-3 and TRBJ2-1; 14 bases are a match to TRBD2. CDR3 length: 19 amino acids. Germline assignment: CDR1 MNHEY and CDR2 SVGEGT. V lost 6 bases, J lost 0 bases, and 10 bases stayed unmatched.